The 30 T cell receptor beta chains below all came from one sample that was sequenced in a study of shared clonotypes between healthy human individuals. The method was immunoSEQ multiplex PCR; TCRdb's version includes in-frame clones alone and lacks a portion of them. Counted here are millions of clones, 90% to 95% occurring once; the ten biggest clones make up about 0.13%. Sequenced material: naive CD4+ T cells sorted from blood. Subset defined: CD45RA+ positively selected. The receptors originated from a man between 18 and 35 years old in good health.

This chain joins TRBV5-1 and TRBJ2-5; 12 nucleotides agree with TRBD2. The germline V gene encodes CDR1 SGHRS and CDR2 YFSETQ. The V segment lost 5 bases and the J segment 3 bases; nucleotides outside the gene matches: 11. The CDR3 loop spans 17 amino acids. The DNA of the CDR3 is TGCGCCAGCAGACCCGGGACTAGCGGGTGGATGGAAGAGACCCAGTACTTC. This sequence encodes CASRPGTSGWMEETQYF.

V gene TRBV13 combines with J gene TRBJ2-3, with D uncertain. The CDR3 extends over 13 amino acids. In germline, CDR1 is PRHDT, CDR2 FYEKMQ (reference sequence). Trimming cost V 1 base and J 4 bases, with 6 bases left between them. The CDR3 protein is CASSLEAADTQYF. Written as DNA, the CDR3 is TGTGCCAGCAGCTTAGAGGCAGCAGATACGCAGTATTTT.

The chain carries TRBV5-1 and TRBJ2-5; D is possibly TRBD1 (6 bases). Germline CDR1 SGHRS, CDR2 YFSETQ. This CDR3 contains 15 residues. The germline V and J ends were trimmed by 4 bases and 1 base, with 14 bases remaining between them. The CDR3, as DNA: TGCGCCAGCAGCCCGACAGGCGACCTCCAAGAGACCCAGTACTTC. It codes for CASSPTGDLQETQYF.

The CDR3 reads CASSPPGQSSGELFF. In DNA, the CDR3 is TGTGCCAGCAGTCCACCGGGACAGTCTAGCGGGGAGCTGTTTTTT. The chain joins TRBV6-5 to TRBJ2-2, with 7 bases lining up with TRBD1. The germline gives CDR1 MNHEY, CDR2 SVGAGI. This CDR3 region has 15 residues. V trimming: 5 bases; J trimming: 7 bases; junction bases outside the gene matches: 10.

V usage is TRBV18 and J usage is TRBJ2-1; 8 nucleotides align to TRBD2. CDR3 length: 17 residues. With 4 bases clipped from V and 2 bases from J, the junction kept 10 bases outside the gene matches. Germline CDR1 KGHSH, CDR2 LQKENI. In DNA form, the CDR3 reads TGTGCCAGCTCACGCGATAGCGGGGCGGGCACCTACAATGAGCAGTTCTTC. This codes for CASSRDSGAGTYNEQFF.

A note on this clone: The same CDR3 also results from other DNA sequences found in this sample. The rearrangement links TRBV9 to TRBJ2-3, with TRBD2 matching over 7 bases. CDR1 and CDR2 from the germline V gene are SGDLS and YYNGEE. J was trimmed by 4 bases and V by 5 bases; bases with no gene match: 7. The CDR3 has 14 residues. The chain's CDR3 is CASSLTGGADTQYF. CDR3 DNA: TGTGCCAGCAGTCTAACGGGAGGCGCAGATACGCAGTATTTT.

Of note for this clone: The identical CDR3 is also encoded by other nucleotide sequences in the sample. The genes are TRBV6-5 and TRBJ2-7; D is unresolved. Germline V gene sequence: CDR1 MNHEY, CDR2 SVGAGI. CDR3 length: 13 amino acids. Trimming left V 2 bases short and J 1 base short, with 6 bases between. CDR3 loop: CASSYGDSYEQYF. In DNA form, the CDR3 reads TGTGCCAGCAGTTACGGGGATTCCTACGAGCAGTACTTC.

V gene TRBV5-4 combines with J gene TRBJ1-1; the match to TRBD1 covers 7 bases. The CDR3 covers 17 residues. The germline V gene encodes CDR1 SGHNT and CDR2 YYREEE (reference sequence). Trimming cost V 4 bases and J 3 bases; bases outside gene matches: 15. The CDR3 is CASSTDSRWDSHTEAFF. CDR3 DNA: TGTGCCAGCAGCACCGATTCCCGATGGGACAGCCACACTGAAGCTTTCTTT.

V usage is TRBV25-1 and J usage is TRBJ2-2; D gene ambiguous. The germline V gene has CDR1 MGHDK and CDR2 SYGVNS. This CDR3 is 13 amino acids long. V gave up 6 bases and J gave up 3 bases, with 8 bases separating them. The CDR3 loop is CASRSHDTGELFF. The DNA for the CDR3 is TGTGCCAGCAGGAGCCACGACACCGGGGAGCTGTTTTTT.

This clone was counted once. The sample has other DNA sequences that encode this CDR3 too. This chain joins TRBV28 and TRBJ2-3; D gene ambiguous. The germline V gene has CDR1 MDHEN and CDR2 SYDVKM. V lost 2 bases, J lost 4 bases, and 4 bases lay in between. This CDR3 spans 12 amino acids. CDR3 protein: CASSLGADTQYF. CDR3 nucleotides: TGTGCCAGCAGTTTAGGGGCAGATACGCAGTATTTT.

The chain combines TRBV6-1 with TRBJ1-1; no definite D call. Looked up from germline, CDR1 is MNHNS and CDR2 is SASEGT. The germline V and J ends were trimmed by 5 bases and 1 base, with 8 bases remaining between them. The CDR3 covers 13 residues. CDR3 nucleotides: TGTGCCAGCAGTCCCCGTTCGAACACTGAAGCTTTCTTT. Translating it yields CASSPRSNTEAFF.

The chain has TRBV7-2 and TRBJ2-5, with TRBD2 identical over 13 bases. The V gene end was trimmed by 5 bases and the J gene end by 3 bases; junction bases not matched to a gene: 6. The CDR3 is made up of 16 amino acids. Germline V gene sequence: CDR1 SGHTA, CDR2 FQGNSA. DNA of the CDR3: TGTGCCAGCAGCCTCCCTGGACTAGCGGGGGAAGAGACCCAGTACTTC. Its translation is CASSLPGLAGEETQYF.

The chain is built from TRBV6-1 and TRBJ2-1, with a weak D call TRBD2 (5 bases). The CDR3 totals 13 residues. Trimming pared 6 bases from V and 10 bases from J, leaving 16 bases between. Germline V gene lookup returns CDR1 MNHNS and CDR2 SASEGT. CDR3 bases: TGTGCCAGCAGGACTACCGGAGTCGGGGAGCAGTTCTTC. Amino acid sequence: CASRTTGVGEQFF.

A remark on this clone: The identical CDR3 is also encoded by other nucleotide sequences in the sample. The chain carries TRBV9 and TRBJ2-5; D may be TRBD1 or TRBD2 (5 bases each). Germline-derived CDR1 and CDR2 are SGDLS and YYNGEE. V lost 0 bases and J lost 1, with 7 bases in between. This CDR3 spans 14 amino acids. CDR3 sequence (DNA): TGTGCCAGCAGCGTAGGGGGGACCCAAGAGACCCAGTACTTC. This encodes CASSVGGTQETQYF.

This clone was found once. This chain links TRBV5-8 with TRBJ2-3; D not resolved. Germline V gene lookup returns CDR1 SGHTS and CDR2 YDEGEE. Between the trimmed V and J ends, which lost 0 bases and 1 base, there was a span of 3 bases. This CDR3 is 13 amino acids long. DNA of the CDR3: TGTGCCAGCAGCTTGGTCCGCACAGATACGCAGTATTTT. This codes for CASSLVRTDTQYF.

The rearrangement joins TRBV7-2 to TRBJ2-2; D tentatively reads TRBD1 or TRBD2 (5 bases each). Between the trimmed V and J ends, which lost 8 bases and 1 base, there was a span of 14 bases. The CDR3 extends over 15 amino acids. Germline loops: CDR1 SGHTA, CDR2 FQGNSA. The CDR3 DNA is TGTGCCAGCGGGACCGTTAGGGAGAACACCGGGGAGCTGTTTTTT. Translation: CASGTVRENTGELFF. Full variable domain (outside the CDR3, taken from reference TRBV7-2 and TRBJ2-2): GAGVSQSPSNKVTEKGKDVELRCDPISGHTALYWYRQSLGQGLEFLIYFQGNSAPDKSGLPSDRFSAERTGGSVSTLTIQRTQQEDSAVYLCASGTVRENTGELFFGEGSRLTVL.

This rearrangement joins TRBV2 to TRBJ2-7; possible D gene TRBD1, 6 bases. The CDR3 runs to 12 residues. Trimming took 5 bases from V and 7 from J, leaving 12 bases between them. Germline V gives CDR1 SNHLY, CDR2 FYNNEI. CDR3 amino acids: CASSSQGLEQYF. The CDR3 DNA follows: TGTGCCAGCAGTTCTCAGGGGCTAGAGCAGTACTTC.

In regard to this clone: The same CDR3 arises from other DNA sequences in this sample as well. The chain joins TRBV2 to TRBJ1-2, with no clear D. The V end was cut by 6 bases, the J end by 4 bases, with 3 bases between. The CDR3 consists of 10 residues. The germline gives CDR1 SNHLY, CDR2 FYNNEI. CDR3 amino acids: CASRGYGYTF. CDR3 bases: TGTGCCAGCAGAGGCTATGGCTACACCTTC.

On this clone: Other DNA sequences from this sample encode an identical CDR3 as well. The rearrangement uses TRBV5-1 and TRBJ2-3; D gene uncertain. Per the germline V gene, CDR1 is SGHRS and CDR2 is YFSETQ. V was shortened by 1 base and J by 1 base, with 4 bases between the two germline ends. This CDR3 region has 13 residues. CDR3 sequence reads: CASSLSGTDTQYF. The CDR3 DNA reads as TGCGCCAGCAGCTTGAGCGGCACAGATACGCAGTATTTT.

V usage is TRBV6-4 and J usage is TRBJ1-5, with 7 bases identical to TRBD1. V was pared by 5 bases and J by 6 bases, with 10 bases of the junction left unmatched. Germline V gene data show CDR1 as MRHNA and CDR2 as SNTAGT. The CDR3 is 15 residues long. The CDR3 reads CASSLTPTGSQPQHF. In DNA, the CDR3 is TGTGCCAGCAGTTTAACCCCGACAGGGTCTCAGCCCCAGCATTTT.

This chain links TRBV5-4 with TRBJ2-3; D may be TRBD1 (6 bases). The length of the CDR3 is 13 residues. V was shortened by 0 bases and J by 5 bases, with 7 bases between the two germline ends. Germline CDR1 is SGHNT and CDR2 is YYREEE (reference sequence). The CDR3, as DNA: TGTGCCAGCAGCTTGGTGGGACAAGATACGCAGTATTTT. This gives the protein CASSLVGQDTQYF.

The rearrangement uses TRBV6-4 and TRBJ1-1, with D possibly matching TRBD1 (5 bases). CDR3 length: 15 amino acids. Germline V CDR1 and CDR2: MRHNA, SNTAGT. V was shortened by 0 bases and J by 1 base, with 9 bases between the two germline ends. The CDR3 protein is CASSDSPGTNTEAFF. The DNA of the CDR3 is TGTGCCAGCAGTGACTCGCCAGGGACGAACACTGAAGCTTTCTTT.

Only one count was recorded for this clone. This chain joins TRBV30 and TRBJ2-7; the D gene is possibly TRBD1 (6 bases). Germline loops: CDR1 GTSNPN, CDR2 SVGIG (reference sequence). The length of the CDR3 is 13 residues. Trimming removed 2 bases at V and 6 bases at J, with 14 bases between. CDR3 DNA sequence: TGTGCCTGGAGTAAACAGGGAAGGGGCGAGCAGTACTTC. Protein product: CAWSKQGRGEQYF.

The count of this clone is one. Other DNA sequences of this sample code for an identical CDR3. The chain couples TRBV6-1 to TRBJ2-2; a weak D match, TRBD1 (6 bases). Looked up from germline, CDR1 is MNHNS and CDR2 is SASEGT. The CDR3 is 13 residues long. Deletions cut 5 bases from V and 8 bases from J, with 12 bases between. The CDR3 nucleotides are TGTGCCAGCAGTTTGCAGGGGTCTGGGGAGCTGTTTTTT. Encoded protein: CASSLQGSGELFF.

J is TRBJ1-2 and V is TRBV4-1, with no clear D. The germline V and J ends were trimmed by 0 bases and 1 base, with 9 bases remaining between them. The CDR3 spans 15 residues. From germline, CDR1 is MGHRA and CDR2 YSYEKL. CDR3 coding DNA: TGCGCCAGCAGCCAAGAACGGAGTTATAACTATGGCTACACCTTC. Encoded protein: CASSQERSYNYGYTF.

The genes are TRBV7-6 and TRBJ2-5, with 8 bases aligning to TRBD1. Germline V CDR1 and CDR2: SGHVS, FNYEAQ. The trim removed 1 base at V and 1 base at J, leaving 5 bases unmatched. CDR3 size: 16 residues. CDR3 loop: CASSLGTGQGQETQYF. The DNA of the CDR3 is TGTGCCAGCAGCTTAGGCACCGGACAGGGCCAAGAGACCCAGTACTTC.

The chain couples TRBV6-1 to TRBJ2-7, with 7 bases identical to TRBD2. The V gene end was trimmed by 7 bases and the J gene end by 2 bases; junction bases not matched to a gene: 5. The CDR3 runs to 13 residues. Looked up from germline, CDR1 is MNHNS and CDR2 is SASEGT. The CDR3 protein is CASTTGTTYEQYF. CDR3 nucleotides: TGTGCCAGCACCACTGGGACTACCTACGAGCAGTACTTC.

The chain combines TRBV7-3 with TRBJ2-3; perhaps TRBD2 as D (6 bases). V was clipped by 6 bases and J by 2 bases, with 12 bases between them. Germline CDR1 is SGHTA and CDR2 is FQGTGA. CDR3 size: 14 residues. The CDR3 region has the DNA TGTGCCAGCAGTCCGGGGGTTGTCACAGATACGCAGTATTTT. This gives the protein CASSPGVVTDTQYF.

The gene calls are TRBV28 and TRBJ1-2, with D perhaps matching TRBD1 (6 bases). The CDR3 length is 14 residues. V was cut by 8 bases and J by 4 bases, with 17 bases left in between. Germline CDR1 reads MDHEN; CDR2 reads SYDVKM. Written as DNA, the CDR3 is TGTGCCAGCCGAAGAGACAGGCTCCCCTATGGCTACACCTTC. Its translation is CASRRDRLPYGYTF.

CDR3 nucleotides: TGCGCCAGCAGCCTACTTCGGGGTTTGGGTGAAAAACTGTTTTTT. Its protein product is CASSLLRGLGEKLFF. This chain joins TRBV5-1 and TRBJ1-4; D not resolved. Germline V CDR1 and CDR2: SGHRS, YFSETQ. Trimming removed 4 bases from V and 7 bases from J, with 17 bases in between. The CDR3 has 15 amino acids.